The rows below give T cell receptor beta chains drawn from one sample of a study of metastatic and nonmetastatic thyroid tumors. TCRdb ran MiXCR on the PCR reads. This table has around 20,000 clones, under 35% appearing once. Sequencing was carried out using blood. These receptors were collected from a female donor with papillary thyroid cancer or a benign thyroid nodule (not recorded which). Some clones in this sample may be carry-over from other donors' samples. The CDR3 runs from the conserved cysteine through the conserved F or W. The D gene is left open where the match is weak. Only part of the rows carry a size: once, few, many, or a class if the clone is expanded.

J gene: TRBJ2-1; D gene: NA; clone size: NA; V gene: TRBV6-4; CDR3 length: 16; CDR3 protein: CASSDFGASVPDEQFF; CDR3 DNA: TGTGCCAGCAGTGATTTCGGGGCCTCCGTGCCTGATGAGCAGTTCTTC
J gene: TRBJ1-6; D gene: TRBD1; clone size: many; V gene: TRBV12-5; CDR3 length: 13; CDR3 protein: CASGLSPTGVLHF; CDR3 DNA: TGTGCTAGTGGTTTGTCGCCCACAGGGGTACTCCACTTT
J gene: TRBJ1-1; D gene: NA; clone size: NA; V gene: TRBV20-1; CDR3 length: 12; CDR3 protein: CSVSRENTEAFF; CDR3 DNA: TGCAGTGTATCTAGGGAGAACACTGAAGCTTTCTTT
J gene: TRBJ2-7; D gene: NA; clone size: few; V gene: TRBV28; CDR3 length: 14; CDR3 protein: CAGAVACPPYGQYF; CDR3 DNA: TGTGCCGGAGCTGTGGCGTGCCCTCCCTACGGTCAGTACTTC
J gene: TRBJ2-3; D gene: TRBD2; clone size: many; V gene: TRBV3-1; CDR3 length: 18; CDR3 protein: CASSQEPSGRAGADTQYF; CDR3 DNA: TGTGCCAGCAGCCAGGAACCTAGCGGGAGGGCCGGGGCAGATACGCAGTATTTT
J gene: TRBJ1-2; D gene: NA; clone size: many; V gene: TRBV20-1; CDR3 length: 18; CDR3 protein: CSARAPALRARDNYGYTF; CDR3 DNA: TGCAGTGCTCGCGCTCCAGCTTTGAGGGCGAGGGATAACTATGGCTACACCTTC
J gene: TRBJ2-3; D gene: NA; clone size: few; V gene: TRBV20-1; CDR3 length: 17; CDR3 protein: CSARGRKGRPSIDTQYF; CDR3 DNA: TGCAGTGCTAGAGGGAGAAAGGGCCGCCCCAGCATAGATACACAGTATTTT
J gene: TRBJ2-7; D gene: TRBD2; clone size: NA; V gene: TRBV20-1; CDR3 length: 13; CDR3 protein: CSAGTSGAYEQYF; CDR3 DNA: TGCAGTGCTGGGACTAGCGGAGCCTACGAGCAGTACTTC
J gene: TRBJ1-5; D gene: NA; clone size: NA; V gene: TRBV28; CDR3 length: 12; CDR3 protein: CASSLKPSPQHF; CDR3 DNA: TGTGCCAGCAGTTTAAAGCCATCGCCCCAGCATTTT
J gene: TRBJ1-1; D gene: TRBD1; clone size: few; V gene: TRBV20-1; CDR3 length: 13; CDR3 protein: CSAADRVNTEAFF; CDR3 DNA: TGCAGTGCTGCCGACAGGGTTAACACTGAAGCTTTCTTT
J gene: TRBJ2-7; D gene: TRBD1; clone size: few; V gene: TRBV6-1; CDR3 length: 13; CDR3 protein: CASSPGQMYEQYF; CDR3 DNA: TGTGCCAGCAGTCCGGGACAGATGTACGAGCAGTACTTC
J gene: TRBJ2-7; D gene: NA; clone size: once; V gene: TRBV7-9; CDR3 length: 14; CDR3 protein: CASSPFGASYERYF; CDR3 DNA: TGTGCCAGCAGCCCCTTCGGGGCCAGCTACGAGCGGTACTTC
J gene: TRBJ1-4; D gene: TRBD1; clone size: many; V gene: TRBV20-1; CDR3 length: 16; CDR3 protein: CSATGTGGQFREKLFF; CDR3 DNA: TGCAGTGCTACCGGGACAGGGGGCCAGTTTCGGGAAAAACTGTTTTTT
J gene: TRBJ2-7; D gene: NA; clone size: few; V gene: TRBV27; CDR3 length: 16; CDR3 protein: CASSLSGLGLYYEQYF; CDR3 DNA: TGTGCCAGCAGTTTATCCGGACTCGGCCTTTACTACGAGCAGTACTTC
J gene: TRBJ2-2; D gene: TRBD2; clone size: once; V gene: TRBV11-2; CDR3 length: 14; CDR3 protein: CASSSSGNVGELFF; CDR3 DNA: TGTGCCAGCAGCTCTAGCGGAAATGTGGGGGAGCTGTTTTTT
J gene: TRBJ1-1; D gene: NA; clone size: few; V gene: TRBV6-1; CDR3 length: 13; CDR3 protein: CASSMVGNTEAFF; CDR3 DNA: TGTGCCAGCAGCATGGTTGGCAACACTGAAGCTTTCTTT
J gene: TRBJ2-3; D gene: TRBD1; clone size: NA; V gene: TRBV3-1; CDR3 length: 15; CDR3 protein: CASNQAPQGVDTQYF; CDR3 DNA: TGTGCCAGCAACCAAGCCCCCCAGGGGGTAGATACGCAGTATTTT
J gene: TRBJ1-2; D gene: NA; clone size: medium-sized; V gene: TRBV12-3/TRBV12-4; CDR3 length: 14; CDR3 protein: CASSRPGDSYGYTF; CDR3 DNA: TGTGCCAGCAGTAGGCCAGGGGATTCCTATGGCTACACCTTC
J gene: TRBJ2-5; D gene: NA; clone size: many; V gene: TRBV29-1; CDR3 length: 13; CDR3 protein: CSVGAQGGETQYF; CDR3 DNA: TGCAGCGTTGGAGCACAGGGAGGGGAGACCCAGTACTTC
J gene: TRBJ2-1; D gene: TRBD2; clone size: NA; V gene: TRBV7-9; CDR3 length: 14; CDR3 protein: CASSVSGSYNEQFF; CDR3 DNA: TGTGCCAGCAGCGTTAGCGGGTCCTACAATGAGCAGTTCTTC
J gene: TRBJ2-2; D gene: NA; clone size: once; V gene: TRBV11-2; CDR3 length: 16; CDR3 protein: CASSLFGQPNTGELFF; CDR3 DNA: TGTGCCAGCAGCTTATTTGGACAACCGAACACCGGGGAGCTGTTTTTT
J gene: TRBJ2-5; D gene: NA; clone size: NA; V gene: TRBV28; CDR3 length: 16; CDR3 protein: CASSPGLLAFGETQYF; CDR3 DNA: TGTGCCAGCAGTCCGGGACTTTTGGCATTCGGGGAGACCCAGTACTTC
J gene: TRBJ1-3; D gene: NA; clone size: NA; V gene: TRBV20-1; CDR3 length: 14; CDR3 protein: CSARGPSSGNTIYF; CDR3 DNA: TGCAGTGCCAGAGGGCCGAGCTCTGGAAACACCATATATTTT
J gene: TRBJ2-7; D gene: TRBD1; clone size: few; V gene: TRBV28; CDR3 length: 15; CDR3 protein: CASTLPQGDGYEQYF; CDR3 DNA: TGTGCCAGCACACTCCCCCAGGGGGATGGGTACGAGCAGTACTTC
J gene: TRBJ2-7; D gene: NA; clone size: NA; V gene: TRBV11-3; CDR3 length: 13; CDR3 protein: CASGSRHNYEQYF; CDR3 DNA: TGTGCCAGCGGCTCACGCCACAACTACGAGCAGTACTTC
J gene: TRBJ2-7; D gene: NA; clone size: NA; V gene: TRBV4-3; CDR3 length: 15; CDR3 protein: CASSPASGTVYEQYF; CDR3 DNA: TGCGCCAGCAGCCCGGCCTCCGGGACTGTCTACGAGCAGTACTTC
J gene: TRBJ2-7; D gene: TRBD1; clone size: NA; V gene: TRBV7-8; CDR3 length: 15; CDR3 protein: CASSLEQGASYEQYF; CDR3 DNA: TGTGCCAGCAGCTTAGAGCAGGGGGCCTCGTACGAGCAGTACTTC
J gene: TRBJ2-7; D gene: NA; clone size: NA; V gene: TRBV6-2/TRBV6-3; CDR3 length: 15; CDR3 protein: CASSQVGDGFYEQYF; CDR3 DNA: TGTGCCAGCAGCCAGGTGGGGGACGGATTCTACGAGCAGTACTTC
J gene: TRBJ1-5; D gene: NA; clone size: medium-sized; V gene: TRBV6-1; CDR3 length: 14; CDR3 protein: CASSELGGSQPQHF; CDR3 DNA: TGTGCCAGCAGTGAATTAGGGGGTTCCCAGCCCCAGCATTTT
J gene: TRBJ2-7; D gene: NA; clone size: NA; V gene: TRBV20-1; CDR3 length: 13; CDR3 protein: CSASLAGLNEQYF; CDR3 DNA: TGCAGTGCTAGCCTTGCGGGACTCAACGAGCAGTACTTC
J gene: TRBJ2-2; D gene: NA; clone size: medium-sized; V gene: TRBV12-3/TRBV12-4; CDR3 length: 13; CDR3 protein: CASSLGGWGELFF; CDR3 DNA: TGTGCCAGCAGTTTGGGCGGATGGGGGGAGCTGTTTTTT
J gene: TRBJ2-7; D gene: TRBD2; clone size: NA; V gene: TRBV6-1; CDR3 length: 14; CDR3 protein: CASSPSSGSYEQYF; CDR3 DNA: TGTGCCAGCAGCCCCTCCAGCGGGAGCTACGAGCAGTACTTC
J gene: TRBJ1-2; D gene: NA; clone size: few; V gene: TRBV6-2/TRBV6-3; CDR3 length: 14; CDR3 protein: CASIYIGGDYGYTF; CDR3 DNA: TGTGCCAGCATTTACATAGGTGGCGACTATGGCTACACCTTC
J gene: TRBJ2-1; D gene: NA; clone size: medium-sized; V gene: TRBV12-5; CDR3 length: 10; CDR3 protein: CASGFNEQFF; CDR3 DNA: TGTGCTAGTGGTTTCAATGAGCAGTTCTTC
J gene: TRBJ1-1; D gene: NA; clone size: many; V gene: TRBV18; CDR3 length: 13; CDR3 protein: CASSPTRGTEAFF; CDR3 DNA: TGTGCCAGCTCACCAACCAGGGGCACTGAAGCTTTCTTT
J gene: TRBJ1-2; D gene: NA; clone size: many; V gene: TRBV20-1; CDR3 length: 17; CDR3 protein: CSARETAGPRSNYGYTF; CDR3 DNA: TGCAGTGCTAGAGAGACGGCGGGTCCCAGGAGCAACTATGGCTACACCTTC
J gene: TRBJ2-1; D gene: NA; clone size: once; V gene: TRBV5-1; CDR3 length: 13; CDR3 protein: CASSGLRTNEQFF; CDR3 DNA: TGCGCCAGCAGCGGACTACGGACCAATGAGCAGTTCTTC
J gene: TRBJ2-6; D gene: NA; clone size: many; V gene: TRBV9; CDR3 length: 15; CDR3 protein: CASSVTQTGANVLTF; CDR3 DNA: TGTGCCAGCAGCGTAACTCAGACTGGGGCCAACGTCCTGACTTTC
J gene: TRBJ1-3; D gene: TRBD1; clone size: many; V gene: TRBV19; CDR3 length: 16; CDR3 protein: CASSNPLAGGLDTIYF; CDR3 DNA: TGTGCCAGTAGTAACCCCCTTGCAGGGGGCCTAGACACCATATATTTT
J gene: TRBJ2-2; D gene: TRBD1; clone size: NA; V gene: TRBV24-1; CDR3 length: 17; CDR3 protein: CATSGTPQGAGAGELFF; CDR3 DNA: TGTGCCACCAGCGGCACACCCCAGGGGGCAGGAGCCGGGGAGCTGTTTTTT
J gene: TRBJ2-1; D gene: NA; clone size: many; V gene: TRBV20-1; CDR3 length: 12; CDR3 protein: CSTEGAYNEQFF; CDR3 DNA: TGCAGTACGGAGGGGGCCTACAATGAGCAGTTCTTC
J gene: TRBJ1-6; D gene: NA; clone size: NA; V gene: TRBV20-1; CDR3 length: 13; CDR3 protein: CSASLDPVSPLHF; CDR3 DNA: TGCAGTGCTAGTTTAGACCCCGTTTCACCCCTCCACTTT
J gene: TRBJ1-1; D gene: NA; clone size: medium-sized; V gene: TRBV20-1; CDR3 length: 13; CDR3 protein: CSVGLTGSTEAFF; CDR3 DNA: TGCAGTGTCGGGCTTACAGGGAGTACTGAAGCTTTCTTT
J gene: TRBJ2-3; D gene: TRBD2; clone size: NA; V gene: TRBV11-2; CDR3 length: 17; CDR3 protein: CASSLGLAGAGTDTQYF; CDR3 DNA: TGTGCCAGCAGTTTGGGTCTAGCGGGAGCTGGCACAGATACGCAGTATTTC
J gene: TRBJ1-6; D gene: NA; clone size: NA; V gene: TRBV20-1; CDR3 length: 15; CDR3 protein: CSAPQTRWVDSPLHF; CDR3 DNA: TGCAGTGCTCCTCAAACCAGATGGGTGGATTCACCCCTCCACTTT
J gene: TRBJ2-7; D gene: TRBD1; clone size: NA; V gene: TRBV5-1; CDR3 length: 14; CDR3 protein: CASSFRGLPYEQYF; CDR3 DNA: TGCGCCAGCAGCTTCAGGGGGCTGCCCTACGAGCAGTACTTC
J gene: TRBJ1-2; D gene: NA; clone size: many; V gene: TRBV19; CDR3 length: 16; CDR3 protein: CASSNLQGWGNYGYTF; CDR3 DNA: TGTGCCAGTAGTAACCTACAGGGATGGGGGAACTATGGCTACACCTTC